This T cell receptor (beta chain) is drawn from a study of PD-L1 blockade in urothelial cancer (dated by TCRdb to 2016 to 2017). With respect to the entire study: Therapy was started in 2014 for all patients, and atezolizumab 1,200 mg was administered intravenously every 3 weeks. Twenty-five of 29 patients were males with bladder-origin urothelial cancer, and about 60% of the 29 reported a prior smoking history. An ECOG performance status of 0 or 1 was recorded for the patients, and 0 to 3 prior chemotherapy regimens had been received by the patients. Blood samples were analyzed at 3 weeks after treatment start (second dose) and at 6 weeks after treatment start. A median of roughly 140,000 T cells and approximately 83,000 unique TCRs was obtained from blood samples, and a median clonality of around 0.072 was observed. The study, an exploratory multi-omic analysis, examined somatic, immune and clinical correlates of response to PD-L1 blockade with atezolizumab in urothelial cancer. Pretreatment tumor samples and matched peripheral blood, collected serially before and after atezolizumab treatment, underwent TCR sequencing. Durable clinical benefit meant progression-free survival longer than 6 months, and TCR features were also tested against progression-free and overall survival. In the same patients, pretreatment tumors underwent whole exome sequencing and RNA sequencing in addition to TCR sequencing. Durable clinical benefit was achieved by nine patients but not by the remaining 20. Some 29 patients had pretreatment blood TCR-seq, about 25 had at least one posttreatment blood collection, and about 25 had tumor TCR-seq.

Results the study describes overall, beyond this receptor: Greater expansion of tumor-associated TCR clones in peripheral blood 3 weeks after the start of treatment was observed in patients with durable benefit (n of about 20, p = 0.022). Because the sample size was small (n ≈ 30) and many exploratory analyses were performed, the results are intended to be hypothesis-generating. Improved progression-free and overall survival was found to be associated with pretreatment peripheral blood TCR clonality below the median.

To note about this clone: No cognate antigen has been identified for it. No base qualities exist here, and no much larger clone lies one base off it.

The CDR3 spans 13 residues, from the cysteine through the phenylalanine. Only CDR3 DNA is held: 39 bases, read in frame from base 1. From the germline V gene, CDR1 is SNHLY and CDR2 is FYNNEI. V loses 5 bases at its end and J loses 6 bases; junction bases beyond the gene matches: 5. Synthetic TCR analog templates were spiked into each PCR to estimate absolute template abundance from read counts. The immunoSEQ assay used bias-controlled V and J gene primers to amplify TCRbeta CDR3 regions from genomic DNA. Sequencing of rearranged TCRbeta segments was done at approximately 20X coverage. In the authors' own workflow: Clustering was used to correct sequencing errors, and CDR3s were annotated against IMGT to assign V, D and J genes. Downstream analyses used only productive TCRbeta rearrangements, leaving out any out-of-frame or stop-codon sequences. Clonality was computed as one minus Shannon entropy normalized by the log of the number of unique productive sequences. Clones differing between time points or between blood and tumor were identified by Fisher's exact test with Benjamini-Hochberg correction at adjusted p below 0.01. TCRdb re-hosts the immuneACCESS table, in-frame sequences only. Its copies lack some clones; in the studies checked, an unresolved V gene accounts for under half of them, and the cause for the rest is not known. The DNA gave D and trimming, while V, J and clone size come from that table. The sample table shows about 43,000 clones, and 70% to 90% are seen once. Of the sample, over 12% is held by the ten largest clones.

A total of approximately 27 patients with locally advanced or metastatic urothelial carcinoma, treated at Memorial Sloan Kettering on a trial protocol, made up the cohort. Peripheral blood mononuclear cells were collected from each patient pretreatment and during treatment, giving between 1 and 8 total time points per patient. The Qiagen DNeasy Blood extraction kit was used to purify genomic DNA from total PBMCs and tumor samples. PBMCs were collected pretreatment and during treatment and were isolated and stored as previously described. The chain was built from TRBV2 and TRBJ1-1, with 8 bases in between that match TRBD1. The specimen was PBMCs, collected around atezolizumab (anti-PD-L1) treatment. The sequence was obtained from a woman aged 55-75 years with urothelial cancer. The CDR3 corresponds to CASSPDREAEAFF. The nucleotides are TGTGCCAGCAGTCCGGACAGGGAAGCTGAAGCTTTCTTT.